A selection of T cell receptor beta chains follows, all from one sample in a study of post-analysis software for immune sequencing data. TCRdb called the PCR reads again in MiXCR, with one record for every CDR3 protein. The table includes hundreds of thousands of distinct CDR3 sequences, roughly 30% detected once. Sequenced: blood. The source is a girl aged 5 to 17 with multiple sclerosis. CDR3s include the opening cysteine and the closing phenylalanine or tryptophan. A D gene is named only where the DNA matches it firmly. Rows give clone size only sometimes, using once, few, many, or a class for an expanded clone.

cdr3_aa | cdr3_nt | v_call | d_call | clone_size | j_call
CASSVGGLAGNSWYNEQFF | TGTGCCAGCAGCGTAGGAGGGCTAGCGGGAAATTCATGGTACAATGAGCAGTTCTTC | TRBV9 | TRBD2 | - | TRBJ2-1
CASSVGTLSYEQYF | TGTGCCAGCAGCGTTGGGACACTTTCCTACGAGCAGTACTTC | TRBV9 | - | - | TRBJ2-7
CASSDTLGGQVQTQYF | TGTGCCAGCAGTGATACTCTCGGGGGACAGGTTCAGACCCAGTACTTC | TRBV25-1 | TRBD1 | - | TRBJ2-5
CASSLSFSGGRDEQFF | TGTGCCAGCAGTTTATCGTTTAGCGGGGGTAGGGATGAGCAGTTCTTC | TRBV27 | TRBD2 | few | TRBJ2-1
CASSRPPGQRATHNEQFF | TGCGCCAGCAGCCGTCCCCCCGGTCAGCGGGCGACACACAATGAGCAGTTCTTC | TRBV4-1 | - | - | TRBJ2-1
CSVERGATGYGYTF | TGCAGCGTTGAACGAGGTGCGACAGGTTATGGCTACACCTTC | TRBV29-1 | - | - | TRBJ1-2
CASRDQEGHTEAFF | TGTGCCAGCAGGGATCAGGAGGGACACACTGAAGCTTTCTTT | TRBV7-8 | - | few | TRBJ1-1
CASSFEEGKAFF | TGCGCCAGCAGCTTTGAGGAAGGAAAGGCTTTCTTT | TRBV5-1 | - | - | TRBJ1-1
CASSQGTKYTDTQYF | TGCGCCAGCAGCCAAGGGACTAAGTACACAGATACGCAGTATTTT | TRBV4-1 | - | few | TRBJ2-3
CSGFGEKLFF | TGCAGTGGTTTTGGGGAAAAACTGTTTTTT | TRBV20-1 | - | - | TRBJ1-4
CASSLRSQSTDTQYF | TGTGCCAGCAGTCTTAGGTCACAGAGCACAGATACGCAGTATTTT | TRBV7-2 | - | - | TRBJ2-3
CAIRGGSSGDTQYF | TGTGCCATCAGGGGCGGGAGCTCCGGAGATACGCAGTATTTT | TRBV10-3 | TRBD2 | many | TRBJ2-3
CASSYNQGATQYF | TGTGCCAGCAGTTACAACCAGGGGGCTACGCAGTATTTT | TRBV6-6 | TRBD1 | - | TRBJ2-3
CASSFVGTSGSFSSTDTQYF | TGCGCCAGCAGCTTCGTCGGGACTAGCGGGTCCTTTTCTAGCACAGATACGCAGTATTTT | TRBV5-1 | TRBD2 | few | TRBJ2-3
CASSSVGAHEQYF | TGTGCCAGCAGCTCGGTAGGAGCCCACGAGCAGTACTTC | TRBV7-9 | - | - | TRBJ2-7
CASTESGETIQYF | TGTGCCAGCACGGAGTCAGGGGAGACCATTCAGTACTTC | TRBV6-2/TRBV6-3 | - | - | TRBJ2-4
CASTASIRGQGRDEAFF | TGCGCCAGTACCGCTTCGATTCGGGGACAGGGCCGAGACGAAGCTTTCTTT | TRBV5-1 | TRBD1 | few | TRBJ1-1
CASSPRGLAGMNEQFF | TGTGCCAGCTCACCACGCGGACTAGCGGGGATGAATGAGCAGTTCTTC | TRBV18 | TRBD2 | - | TRBJ2-1
CSARDFGYGYTF | TGCAGTGCTAGAGATTTCGGCTATGGCTACACCTTC | TRBV20-1 | - | - | TRBJ1-2
CASSHPGEGTPLAFF | TGCGCCAGCAGCCACCCCGGGGAAGGCACCCCTTTAGCTTTCTTT | TRBV4-1 | - | - | TRBJ1-1
CSAPAGGYTF | TGCAGTGCTCCCGCGGGAGGCTACACCTTC | TRBV20-1 | - | - | TRBJ1-2
CSVGWGGSSYEQYF | TGCAGCGTTGGGTGGGGGGGGAGCTCCTACGAGCAGTACTTC | TRBV29-1 | TRBD2 | - | TRBJ2-7
CASSLAASPSYTF | TGTGCCAGCAGCTTAGCGGCCTCCCCTAGCTACACCTTC | TRBV7-2 | - | - | TRBJ1-2
CATSREVGELFF | TGTGCCACCAGCAGAGAGGTCGGGGAGCTGTTTTTT | TRBV15 | - | once | TRBJ2-2
CATRYNREGNQPQHF | TGTGCCACCAGATACAACAGGGAGGGCAATCAGCCCCAGCATTTT | TRBV15 | - | few | TRBJ1-5
CASSLVNPDRTGGNYEQYF | TGTGCCAGCAGCTTAGTCAACCCAGACAGGACGGGTGGCAACTACGAGCAGTACTTC | TRBV11-3 | - | - | TRBJ2-7
CASSDLGKSTDTQYF | TGTGCCAGCAGTGATTTGGGGAAAAGCACAGATACGCAGTATTTT | TRBV2 | - | - | TRBJ2-3
CASSVETEAFF | TGTGCCAGCAGCGTAGAGACTGAAGCTTTCTTT | TRBV9 | - | - | TRBJ1-1
CATSRPNTAGYEQFF | TGTGCCACCAGCAGACCAAACACGGCGGGGTATGAGCAGTTCTTC | TRBV15 | - | - | TRBJ2-1
CASSPSPDRGTGNEQFF | TGCGCCAGCAGCCCGAGCCCCGACAGGGGGACGGGCAATGAGCAGTTCTTC | TRBV5-1 | TRBD1 | - | TRBJ2-1
CASRPAPGLAGSSYEQYF | TGTGCCAGCAGACCAGCGCCGGGACTAGCGGGTTCCTCCTACGAGCAGTACTTC | TRBV28 | TRBD2 | - | TRBJ2-7
CASSLSHLMNTEAFF | TGTGCCAGCAGCTTATCCCATCTTATGAACACTGAAGCTTTCTTT | TRBV7-2 | - | - | TRBJ1-1
CSVEDLEGAKNIQYF | TGCAGCGTTGAAGATCTGGAGGGAGCCAAAAACATTCAGTACTTC | TRBV29-1 | - | few | TRBJ2-4
CASSLLGGREQYF | TGTGCCAGCAGTTTATTAGGAGGGCGAGAGCAGTACTTC | TRBV27 | - | - | TRBJ2-7
CSASLGGDTQYF | TGCAGTGCTAGTCTGGGGGGGGATACGCAGTATTTT | TRBV20-1 | TRBD2 | few | TRBJ2-3
CATSRAGLGGENEQFF | TGTGCCACCAGCAGAGCGGGCTTGGGGGGGGAGAATGAGCAGTTCTTC | TRBV15 | TRBD2 | many | TRBJ2-1
CASSSVGPYYEQYF | TGTGCCAGCAGTTCGGTTGGGCCCTACTACGAGCAGTACTTC | TRBV6-2/TRBV6-3 | - | few | TRBJ2-7
CASSLLETGGGYTF | TGTGCCAGCAGCTTGCTGGAAACAGGGGGTGGCTACACCTTC | TRBV7-9 | TRBD1 | few | TRBJ1-2
CSAREGLLSYNEQFF | TGCAGTGCTAGAGAGGGCCTGCTCTCCTACAATGAGCAGTTCTTC | TRBV20-1 | - | few | TRBJ2-1
CASSEIGVRSGNIQYF | TGCGCCAGCAGCGAAATCGGGGTCCGGTCCGGGAACATTCAGTACTTC | TRBV4-1 | - | - | TRBJ2-4
CASSYWDRGPSYEQYF | TGTGCCAGCAGTTACTGGGACAGGGGTCCGTCCTACGAGCAGTACTTC | TRBV6-6 | TRBD1 | - | TRBJ2-7
CASREESYGYTF | TGCGCCAGTCGGGAAGAGAGCTATGGCTACACCTTC | TRBV5-1 | - | many | TRBJ1-2
CASSLNREIHTEAFF | TGCGCCAGCAGCTTGAACAGGGAGATCCACACTGAAGCTTTCTTT | TRBV5-1 | - | few | TRBJ1-1
CASSHLRGTLNTEAFF | TGCGCCAGCAGCCATCTTCGGGGCACCCTGAACACTGAAGCTTTCTTT | TRBV5-1 | - | - | TRBJ1-1
CASSYQLATPYNEQFF | TGTGCCAGCAGTTATCAACTAGCGACACCGTACAATGAGCAGTTCTTC | TRBV6-5 | TRBD2 | few | TRBJ2-1
CSVGVAPRGDTQYF | TGCAGCGTAGGTGTTGCACCCCGGGGGGATACGCAGTATTTT | TRBV29-1 | - | - | TRBJ2-3
CASSQEGLSYNEQFF | TGCGCCAGCAGCCAAGAAGGTCTTTCCTACAATGAGCAGTTCTTC | TRBV4-1 | - | many | TRBJ2-1
CASSLGQVNQETQYF | TGCGCCAGCAGCTTGGGGCAGGTTAACCAAGAGACCCAGTACTTC | TRBV5-1 | - | - | TRBJ2-5
CASSQDLGASMNTEAFF | TGTGCCAGCAGCCAAGATTTGGGAGCCTCTATGAACACTGAAGCTTTCTTT | TRBV4-2 | - | - | TRBJ1-1
CASSPTIGGEGNEQFF | TGTGCCAGCAGCCCGACGATAGGGGGCGAAGGCAATGAGCAGTTCTTC | TRBV11-3 | TRBD1 | - | TRBJ2-1
CASSVSGGLSTDTQYF | TGTGCCAGCAGTGTTAGCGGGGGCCTCAGCACAGATACGCAGTATTTT | TRBV28 | TRBD2 | - | TRBJ2-3
CASSERLGVAKNIQYF | TGTGCCAGCAGTGAACGTCTGGGAGTAGCCAAAAACATTCAGTACTTC | TRBV2 | - | few | TRBJ2-4
CASSYSVSGRGTNQETQYF | TGTGCCAGCAGTTACTCGGTGTCGGGGAGGGGGACCAACCAAGAGACCCAGTACTTC | TRBV6-5 | - | many | TRBJ2-5
CASSLARPEGYTQYF | TGTGCCAGCAGCTTAGCCCGCCCGGAGGGGTATACGCAGTATTTT | TRBV7-8 | - | - | TRBJ2-3
CSASKGFSGANVLTF | TGCAGTGCTAGTAAAGGATTCTCTGGGGCCAACGTCCTGACTTTC | TRBV20-1 | - | - | TRBJ2-6
CASSSTGGRPTYEQYF | TGTGCCAGCAGCTCTACGGGGGGGCGCCCCACCTACGAGCAGTACTTC | TRBV7-2 | TRBD2 | few | TRBJ2-7
CSGGHSPYEQYF | TGCAGCGGAGGACATAGCCCCTACGAGCAGTACTTC | TRBV29-1 | - | few | TRBJ2-7
CATSRPTGGTQYF | TGTGCCACCAGCAGGCCTACAGGGGGAACCCAGTACTTC | TRBV15 | TRBD1 | few | TRBJ2-5
CSARDPGREQEPQYF | TGCAGTGCTAGAGATCCGGGCAGAGAACAAGAGCCCCAGTACTTC | TRBV20-1 | - | few | TRBJ2-5
CSTSGRAPYEQYF | TGCAGTACTAGCGGGAGGGCCCCCTACGAGCAGTACTTC | TRBV20-1 | TRBD2 | once | TRBJ2-7